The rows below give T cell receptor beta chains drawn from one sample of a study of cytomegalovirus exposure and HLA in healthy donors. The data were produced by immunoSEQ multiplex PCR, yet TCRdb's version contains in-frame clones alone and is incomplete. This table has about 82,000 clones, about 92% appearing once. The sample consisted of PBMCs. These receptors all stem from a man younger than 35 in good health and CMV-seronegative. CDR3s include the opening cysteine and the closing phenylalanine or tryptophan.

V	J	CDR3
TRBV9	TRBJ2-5	CASSVGVAGVQETQYF
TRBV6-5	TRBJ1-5	CARLRPRNQPQHF
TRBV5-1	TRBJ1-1	CASSLMAGGTEAFF
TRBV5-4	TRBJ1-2	CASSFAGANYGYTF
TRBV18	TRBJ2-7	CASSRARAEYEQYF
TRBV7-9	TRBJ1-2	CASSLELAQGGGYTF
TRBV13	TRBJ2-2	CASSFENRVTGELFF
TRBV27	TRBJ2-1	CASSPYSPGLAGAYNEQFF
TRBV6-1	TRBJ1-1	CASSVLYSETEAFF
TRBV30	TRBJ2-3	CAWSVPADTQYF
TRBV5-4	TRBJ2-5	CASSSRLAGGRETQYF
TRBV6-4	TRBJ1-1	CASSSGPNTEAFF
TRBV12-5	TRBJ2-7	CASGLGQGPQDYEQYF
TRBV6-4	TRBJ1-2	CASSPDRGLFGYTF
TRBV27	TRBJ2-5	CASRGDGQKETQYF
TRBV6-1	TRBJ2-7	CATLIQDLSYEQYF
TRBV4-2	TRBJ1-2	CASSQTDGTGEGYTF
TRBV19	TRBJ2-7	CASSIGSGQIYEQYF
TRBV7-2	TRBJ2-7	CASSFRAYEQYF
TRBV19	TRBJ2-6	CASSILESSGANVLTF
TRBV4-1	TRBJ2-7	CASSQGALQIPYEQYF
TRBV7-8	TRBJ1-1	CASSETQGNTEAFF
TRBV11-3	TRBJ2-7	CASSSGTSGYDYEQYF
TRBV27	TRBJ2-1	CASSSGLRPYNEQFF
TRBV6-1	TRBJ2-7	CASSEATGTKSREQYF
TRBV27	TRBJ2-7	CASSLSVAGAYEQYF
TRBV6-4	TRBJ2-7	CASSDQGGGEQYF
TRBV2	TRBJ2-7	CASIDTDPPYEQYF
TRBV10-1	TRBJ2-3	CASSESTGADTQYF
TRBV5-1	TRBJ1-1	CASSLGHQYTEAFF
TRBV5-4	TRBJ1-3	CASIPDRGGNTIYF
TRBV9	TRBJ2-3	CASSALAGGADTQYF
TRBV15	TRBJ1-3	CATSRDEVWSGNTIYF
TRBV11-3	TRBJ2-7	CASSSFIRVGAGGDDEQYF
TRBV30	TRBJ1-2	CAWTRLAGGGAGYTF
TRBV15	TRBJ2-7	CATSGSAAAYEQYF
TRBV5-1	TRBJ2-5	CASSFLWRGAGETQYF
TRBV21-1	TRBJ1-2	CASSSRQGGYGYTF
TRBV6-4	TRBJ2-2	CASSEAGGAGELFF
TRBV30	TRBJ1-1	CAWSVIENTEAFF
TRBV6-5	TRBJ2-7	CASSMTGLRTYEQYF
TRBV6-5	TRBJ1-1	CASGLWHTEAFF
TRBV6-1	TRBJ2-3	CASSAWTSGGSDTQYF
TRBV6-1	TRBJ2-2	CASSDGLGGSVLFF
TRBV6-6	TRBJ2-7	CASSYWETSYEQYF
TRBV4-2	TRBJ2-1	CASSQAQQGPDEQFF
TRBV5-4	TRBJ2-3	CASSPPTSGMLTDTQYF
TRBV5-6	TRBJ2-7	CASSLGIQGYPYEQYF
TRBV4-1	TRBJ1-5	CASSQDRGAHNQPQHF
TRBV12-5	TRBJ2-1	CASGLAPGSLLATSYNEQFF
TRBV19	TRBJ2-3	CASRSPRGGPLTDTQYF